Presented here are 12 T cell receptor beta chains from one specimen sequenced in a study of human T cells and chemical hapten exposure. In TCRdb, the RACE reads were re-called with MiXCR into one record per CDR3 protein. Of under 90,000 distinct CDR3 sequences in the sample, about 8.9% are singletons; the top ten hold around 4%. Time point: pre-sensitization, week 0. As for treatment: therapeutic diphenylcyclopropenone sensitization with weekly scalp DPC. The sample was whole blood, taken in connection with sensitization to the hapten diphenylcyclopropenone (DPC). These receptors came from a woman aged 40 to 50 with alopecia areata. Some clones in this sample may be carry-over from other donors' samples.

In its sample, this clonotype was seen a few times. The V gene is TRBV10-2, the J gene TRBJ1-3; D is possibly TRBD1 (5 bases). The CDR3 sequence is 15 residues long. Germline V lookup: CDR1 WSHSY, CDR2 SAAADI. V was pared by 6 bases and J by 0 bases, with 12 bases between. The CDR3 loop reads CASRWDFSSGNTIYF. CDR3 DNA sequence: TGCGCCAGCAGGTGGGACTTTAGCTCTGGAAACACCATATATTTT.

The table lists this clonotype with many counts. This rearrangement joins TRBV2 to TRBJ1-2; D unresolved. CDR1 and CDR2 (germline): SNHLY, FYNNEI. The CDR3 spans 14 residues. Trimming shortened V by 4 bases and J by 0 bases, and 9 bases separated the two germline ends. The CDR3, as DNA: TGTGCCAGCAGTGTATTGGCTCCTAACTATGGCTACACCTTC. Protein: CASSVLAPNYGYTF.

This clonotype was seen ten or more times. V and J are TRBV11-2 and TRBJ2-7; possible D gene TRBD1, 5 bases. This CDR3 has 13 residues. With 3 bases removed from V and 2 bases from J, the gap between germline ends came to 8 bases. The germline gives CDR1 SGHAT, CDR2 FQNNGV. The CDR3 DNA follows: TGTGCCAGCAGCTTCGCGACAGCCTACGAGCAGTACTTC. Translated, it gives CASSFATAYEQYF. Full variable domain (missing parts from reference TRBV11-2 and TRBJ2-7): EAGVAQSPRYKIIEKRQSVAFWCNPISGHATLYWYQQILGQGPKLLIQFQNNGVVDDSQLPKDRFSAERLKGVDSTLKIQPAKLEDSAVYLCASSFATAYEQYFGPGTRLTVT.

The table lists this clonotype with many counts. The chain couples TRBV6-2 or TRBV6-3 to TRBJ1-2; D call uncertain. Germline CDR1 and CDR2: MNHEY and SVGEGT. The CDR3 runs to 14 residues. Trimming shortened V by 2 bases and J by 6 bases, and 13 bases separated the two germline ends. CDR3 loop: CASSYARNSNGYTF. The CDR3 coding sequence is TGTGCCAGCAGTTACGCAAGGAATTCGAATGGCTACACCTTC.

Of note for this clonotype: A much bigger clone sits one base away, suggesting this may be a read error. The chain joins TRBV7-4 to TRBJ2-7; possibly TRBD1 for D (5 bases). Between the trimmed V and J ends, which lost 7 bases and 6 bases, there was a span of 22 bases. Germline V lookup: CDR1 SGHVT, CDR2 SQSDAQ. CDR3 size: 15 residues. The CDR3 region is CASTLAPQGTFEQYF. CDR3 bases: TGTGCCAGCACCCTCGCGCCCCAGGGCACCTTCGAGCAGTACTTC.

This clonotype has at least ten counts. The J gene is TRBJ2-3, the V gene TRBV7-2; 9 bases align to TRBD2. This CDR3 is built from 17 residues. The germline V gene encodes CDR1 SGHTA and CDR2 FQGNSA. The ends lost 2 bases at V and 1 base at J; junction bases unmatched: 7. The CDR3: CASSLSSVAGGTDTQYF. In DNA, the CDR3 is TGTGCCAGCAGCTTAAGTTCGGTAGCGGGGGGCACAGATACGCAGTATTTT.

CDR3 loop: CASSLDFKEKLFF. The CDR3 nucleotides read TGTGCCAGCAGCTTAGACTTCAAAGAAAAACTGTTTTTT. The V gene is TRBV7-9, the J gene TRBJ1-4; no reliable D call. The CDR3 runs to 13 residues. V dropped 1 base and J dropped 8 bases, with 8 bases sitting between them. Germline assignment: CDR1 SEHNR and CDR2 FQNEAQ (reference sequence).

This clonotype has a count of ten or more. This chain connects TRBV9 to TRBJ2-7; D might be TRBD1 (5 bases). Germline V gene sequence: CDR1 SGDLS, CDR2 YYNGEE. The V end lost 0 bases, the J end lost 2 bases, and 12 bases lay between the germline ends. The CDR3 extends over 15 amino acids. The CDR3 sequence is CASSVGRASTYEQYF. DNA of the CDR3: TGTGCCAGCAGCGTAGGCAGGGCATCGACCTACGAGCAGTACTTC.

This clonotype was counted many times. The CDR3 spells CASSWGGGIDGYTF. The CDR3 region has the DNA TGTGCCAGCAGTTGGGGAGGGGGTATAGATGGCTACACCTTC. The genes are TRBV6-6 and TRBJ1-2; tentatively, D is TRBD1 (6 bases). The CDR3 covers 14 residues. Germline V gene data show CDR1 as MNHNY and CDR2 as SVGAGI (reference sequence). V was cut by 4 bases and J by 6 bases, with 15 bases left in between.

The rearrangement links TRBV29-1 to TRBJ2-3; D unclear. This CDR3 region has 14 residues. The germline gives CDR1 SQVTM, CDR2 ANQGSEA. The germline V and J ends were trimmed by 4 bases and 0 bases, with 11 bases remaining between them. The CDR3 reads CSVVSGYSTDTQYF. The CDR3 DNA sequence: TGCAGCGTTGTTTCGGGCTATAGCACAGATACGCAGTATTTT.

Comment on this clonotype: The junction departs from the called germline gene at one end, perhaps through a read error. This chain uses TRBV28 with TRBJ1-1; a weak D match, TRBD1 (5 bases). CDR3 length equals 14 residues. Germline CDR1 MDHEN, CDR2 SYDVKM. The CDR3 nucleotides are TGTGCCAGCGGGGGATACGTATTGAACACTGTAGCTTTCTTT. Encoded protein: CASGGYVLNTVAFF.

This clonotype was seen a few times. The chain uses TRBV6-1 and TRBJ1-6; D is unclear. This CDR3 contains 15 residues. Trimming took 6 bases from V and 15 from J, leaving 24 bases between them. The germline CDR1 and CDR2 sequences are MNHNS and SASEGT. CDR3 in DNA: TGTGCCAGCAGGGCTTCGGGCGCCCGGTGGGTGAACCTCCACTTT. Its protein is CASRASGARWVNLHF.